This T cell receptor beta chain was profiled in a study of T cell responses to AZD1222 COVID-19 vaccine (dated by TCRdb to the early 2020s). About the study as a whole: AZD1222 recipients with second doses at about 4 weeks or about 12 weeks were pooled, because spike-specific TCR depth and breadth did not differ between schedules. A total of 233 trial participants underwent TCR sequencing, of whom 207 received two doses of AZD1222 and around 26 received two doses of the MenACWY control vaccine. Enrollment into the trials was organized by age into subgroups of 18-55, 56-69 and 70-plus years, and those subgroups contained roughly 150, 30 and 60 TCR-sequenced participants, respectively. Beyond this particular receptor, the publication reports: Reportedly, close to half of the unique spike-specific TCRs recognized epitopes lying outside the regions that are mutated in the B.1.351 and B.1.1.7 variants. After two AZD1222 doses, spike-specific TCR breadth and depth were significantly higher than at day 0 and than in MenACWY recipients. Conclusions about previously exposed vaccinees are limited, since just five to seven AZD1222 recipients were seropositive for SARS-CoV-2 at baseline. Because no day 14 peak-response samples were available, the repertoires could be characterized only after the peak T cell response. Participants were mostly white British, with more females than males. The authors suggested clonal diversity may have been underestimated. The 56-69-year group was small, and its depth increase did not reach significance, likely because of low power. CD4 TCRs associated with the vaccine covered the entire spike protein, and the dominant responses were in regions 160-218 and 743-854.

The CDR3 regions of human TCRbeta chains were analyzed by immunosequencing. The source study handled its data this way. Repertoire TCRs were checked for matches against a reference library of SARS-CoV-2-specific TCRs that had been generated using the MIRA antigen-specificity platform. Breadth was defined as the fraction of unique TCRs that were SARS-CoV-2-associated. Depth was defined as the fraction of total T cells that were SARS-CoV-2-associated. Using the MIRA data, each spike-specific TCR was mapped to the spike region that the TCR reacts to and placed in a CD4 or CD8 class. Log10-transformed breadth and depth values were compared by one-way ANOVA with Sidak's multiple comparisons tests. Not all clones reach the TCRdb copy of this immuneACCESS table, which keeps in-frame sequences only. Checked studies attribute under half of the gap to unresolved V genes and leave the rest unexplained. That table gives V, J and clone size, and the DNA gave D and trimming. Across this sample there are about 190,000 clones, with around 90% seen only once. The top ten constitute over 0.85% of the sample.

According to the study, the label for this sample's time point signals: baseline before first vaccination. Vaccinee samples came from UK trials COV001 and COV002, including a single-blind randomized controlled phase 2/3 trial of AZD1222 (ChAdOx1 nCoV-19) in healthy adults. For TCRbeta chain sequencing, PBMC samples were collected from trial participants at day 0 and at day 28 after the second dose. Relative to germline, V is 5 bases shorter and J is 4 bases shorter, with 13 bases between their ends. The CDR3 sequence holds 14 residues, the cysteine and phenylalanine included. Only the CDR3 portion is preserved as DNA: 42 bases, with reading frame beginning at the first base. The germline V gene specifies SGHTA as CDR1 and FQGTGA as CDR2. As concerns this clone: It lacks a known antigen. No base-level quality is on record; no much larger clone is a single base apart.

The sequencing here drew on peripheral blood, taken on day 0 of AZD1222 vaccination. This sequence uses TRBV7-3 and TRBJ2-3; the D gene cannot be named for sure. This receptor was obtained from an adult in good health. The CDR3 amino acid sequence is: CASSLTPKADTQYF. The nucleotides read TGTGCCAGCAGCCTGACACCGAAAGCAGATACGCAGTATTTT.